This paragraph covers one TCR beta chain sequence. Its specificity is unknown. This sample is part of a study of CD8+ T cells in alopecia areata. Looking at the study overall: Treated patients were scored for severity by percent of scalp affected. Whole-study findings and limits: Tofacitinib produced a significant decrease in scalp clonality and in expanded CD8+ clones among the top 100.

Indicated treatment: oral pan-JAK inhibitor, 5-10 mg twice daily. Samples from alopecia areata patients were lesional scalp punch biopsies and peripheral blood. TCR sequencing used cDNA made by reverse transcription of extracted RNA. Clones were read by immunoSEQ multiplex PCR, and TCRdb kept only the in-frame ones, dropping some. Of 170,000 or so clones in the sample, around 50% were seen once. Between the trimmed V and J ends, which lost 5 bases and 3 bases, there was a span of 6 bases. CDR1 and CDR2 (germline): SGHRS, YFSETQ. The CDR3 is 12 amino acids. The sequence was collected from a human donor with alopecia areata. The specimen comprised CD8+ T cells sorted from blood, sampled at week 24, from a patient treated with tofacitinib. This sequence joins TRBV5-1 and TRBJ2-1; D gene uncertain. CDR3 bases: TGCGCCAGCAGTGTGGGCTACAATGAGCAGTTCTTC. Amino acids: CASSVGYNEQFF.